The clone carrying this TCR beta chain was seen repeatedly, ten times or more. The antigen is undetermined. V gave up 5 bases and J gave up 5 bases, with 18 bases separating them. This CDR3 has 15 amino acids. Germline lookup yields CDR1 LNHDA and CDR2 SQIVND (reference sequence). This sample was included in a study of T cells in Graves' hyperthyroidism and ophthalmopathy. Regarding the study as a whole: Stable hyperthyroidism was separated from ophthalmopathy by a model based on 13 V-J features. Most thyroid clonotypes expanded above 0.001 appeared in blood too.

TCR beta CDR3 region amplification was performed from RNA transcripts. Primed by the HTBI set, a first-round RT-PCR was run on the TCR CDR3. TCRdb used MiXCR to reprocess the multiplex PCR reads, holding one entry per CDR3 protein. There are under 350,000 distinct CDR3 sequences in the sample; roughly an eighth occur only once, and 34% lies in the top ten. This TCR came from a middle-aged woman with Graves' ophthalmopathy. The specimen was blood. The chain links TRBV19 to TRBJ2-5, with D perhaps matching TRBD2 (7 bases). The CDR3 DNA reads as TGTGCCAGTAGTTATGGGGGGGGGCCGTCCGAGACCCAGTACTTC. This encodes CASSYGGGPSETQYF. The full variable domain, rest sourced from reference TRBV19 and TRBJ2-5, is DGGITQSPKYLFRKEGQNVTLSCEQNLNHDAMYWYRQDPGQGLRLIYYSQIVNDFQKGDIAEGYSVSREKKESFPLTVTSAQKNPTAFYLCASSYGGGPSETQYFGPGTRLLVL.